One sample yielded the 27 T cell receptor beta chains listed below, sequenced in a study of T cell changes during pregnancy in multiple sclerosis. Profiling relied on immunoSEQ multiplex PCR, and the TCRdb table lists in-frame clones only, not all of them. The sample lists around 80,000 clones, around 90% occurring once. The sequences come from peripheral blood, collected before pregnancy. The receptors were gathered from a female donor with multiple sclerosis, enrolled in a pregnancy study.

The rearrangement uses TRBV27 and TRBJ1-5, with 8 bases aligning to TRBD1. This CDR3 contains 15 residues. Trimming cost V 6 bases and J 1 base; bases outside gene matches: 5. CDR1 MNHEY and CDR2 SMNVEV come from the germline V gene (reference sequence). In DNA form, the CDR3 reads TGTGCCAGCAGCCGGACAGGGTTGAGCAATCAGCCCCAGCATTTT. Its protein is CASSRTGLSNQPQHF.

J is TRBJ2-7 and V is TRBV7-9, with D possibly being TRBD1 (6 bases). The CDR3 has 15 amino acids. V shed 4 bases and J shed 1 base, with 14 bases lying between them. CDR1 and CDR2 from the germline V gene are SEHNR and FQNEAQ (reference sequence). The CDR3 reads CASSSDSVLSYEQYF. The CDR3 DNA sequence: TGTGCCAGCAGCTCGGACAGCGTACTTTCCTACGAGCAGTACTTC.

The rearrangement links TRBV7-9 to TRBJ2-7, with D perhaps matching TRBD1 (6 bases). Trimming pared 5 bases from V and 2 bases from J, leaving 13 bases between. Germline V gene sequence: CDR1 SEHNR, CDR2 FQNEAQ (reference sequence). The CDR3 has 14 amino acids. The CDR3 loop reads CASSPGAGAYEQYF. The CDR3 nucleotides read TGTGCCAGCAGCCCCGGGGCAGGGGCCTACGAGCAGTACTTC.

The J gene is TRBJ1-3, the V gene TRBV19; 11 nucleotides align to TRBD1. In germline, CDR1 is LNHDA, CDR2 SQIVND (reference sequence). There are 14 residues in the CDR3. Germline trimming cut 7 bases from V and 4 bases from J; bases unmatched to any gene: 3. CDR3 coding DNA: TGTGCCAGTACCCGGACAGGGGGCGGAAACACCATATATTTT. It translates to CASTRTGGGNTIYF. Full variable domain (remainder filled in from reference TRBV19 and TRBJ1-3): DGGITQSPKYLFRKEGQNVTLSCEQNLNHDAMYWYRQDPGQGLRLIYYSQIVNDFQKGDIAEGYSVSREKKESFPLTVTSAQKNPTAFYLCASTRTGGGNTIYFGEGSWLTVV.

V and J are TRBV4-2 and TRBJ2-2; 7 nucleotides line up with TRBD1. The CDR3 covers 16 residues. Germline CDR1 and CDR2: LGHNA and YNFKEQ. V was clipped by 8 bases and J by 2 bases; unmatched bases: 11. Here the CDR3 reads CASPQLTGFNTGELFF. The CDR3 nucleotides are TGTGCCAGCCCACAACTGACAGGGTTTAACACCGGGGAGCTGTTTTTT.

The J gene is TRBJ2-5, the V gene TRBV2; 9 nucleotides align to TRBD1. V gave up 7 bases and J gave up 0 bases; unmatched junction bases: 3. The germline V gene encodes CDR1 SNHLY and CDR2 FYNNEI. The CDR3 extends over 14 amino acids. The CDR3 here is CASIRDRDQETQYF. As DNA, the CDR3 is TGTGCCAGCATCCGGGACAGGGACCAAGAGACCCAGTACTTC.

The chain carries TRBV2 and TRBJ2-7; possibly TRBD2 for D (5 bases). This CDR3 region has 13 residues. Germline values: CDR1 SNHLY, CDR2 FYNNEI. The V end was cut by 1 base, the J end by 5 bases, with 9 bases between. In nucleotides, the CDR3 is TGTGCCAGCAGTGAAGGGGCTAGCAACGAGCAGTACTTC. Translating gives CASSEGASNEQYF. Combining the CDR3 with reference TRBV2 and TRBJ2-7 gives the whole variable domain EPEVTQTPSHQVTQMGQEVILRCVPISNHLYFYWYRQILGQKVEFLVSFYNNEISEKSEIFDDQFSVERPDGSNFTLKIRSTKLEDSAMYFCASSEGASNEQYFGPGTRLTVT.

The genes are TRBV29-1 and TRBJ1-2; a possible D gene is TRBD1 (5 bases). Trimming cost V 3 bases and J 8 bases, with 19 bases left between them. Germline V CDR1 and CDR2: SQVTM, ANQGSEA. The CDR3 is 14 residues long. The CDR3 region is CSVEGQRSAEGYTF. CDR3 sequence (DNA): TGCAGCGTTGAGGGGCAGCGCTCCGCCGAGGGCTACACCTTC.

V and J are TRBV7-9 and TRBJ1-2, with D uncertain. Germline lookup yields CDR1 SEHNR and CDR2 FQNEAQ (reference sequence). The CDR3 runs 15 residues. Trimming took 0 bases from V and 4 from J, leaving 12 bases between them. This chain's CDR3 is CASSLAGGVSYGYTF. The CDR3, as DNA: TGTGCCAGCAGCTTAGCGGGCGGGGTTAGCTATGGCTACACCTTC.

The CDR3 loop reads CASSLAGSTDTQYF. Written as DNA, the CDR3 is TGTGCCAGCAGCCTAGCGGGTAGCACAGATACGCAGTATTTT. V usage is TRBV27 and J usage is TRBJ2-3; 8 positions agree with TRBD2. Germline V CDR1 and CDR2: MNHEY, SMNVEV (reference sequence). The junction had 2 bases not matched to a gene; V was cut back by 6 bases and J by 0 bases. The CDR3 has 14 residues.

The chain recombines TRBV27 with TRBJ2-1, with a possible D match to TRBD2 (6 bases). The germline gives CDR1 MNHEY, CDR2 SMNVEV (reference sequence). The ends were cut back, 1 base at V and 7 bases at J, with 8 bases in the middle. There are 13 residues in the CDR3. The CDR3 is CASSLYLANEQFF. In nucleotides, the CDR3 is TGTGCCAGCAGTTTATATCTAGCGAATGAGCAGTTCTTC.

This clone was picked up a small number of times. The chain employs TRBV28 and TRBJ2-1, with 11 bases identical to TRBD1. Germline CDR1 MDHEN, CDR2 SYDVKM. V trimming: 4 bases; J trimming: 2 bases; junction bases outside the gene matches: 4. The CDR3 runs to 16 residues. The CDR3 region has the DNA TGTGCCAGCAGTTCAGGACAGGGGGCTACCTACAATGAGCAGTTCTTC. Protein sequence: CASSSGQGATYNEQFF.

CDR3 sequence: CASSRTGGNQPQHF. In nucleotides, the CDR3 is TGTGCCAGCAGCCGGACAGGGGGTAATCAGCCCCAGCATTTT. The chain couples TRBV7-2 to TRBJ1-5; 10 bases agree with TRBD1. Germline CDR1 is SGHTA and CDR2 is FQGNSA. The CDR3 runs to 14 residues. Unmatched junction bases numbered 2, after V lost 5 bases and J lost 4 bases.

The V call is TRBV28, the J call TRBJ2-3; D is unclear. Germline V CDR1 and CDR2: MDHEN, SYDVKM. V lost 5 bases to trimming and J lost 2 bases, with 8 bases between them. This CDR3 has 13 residues. The CDR3 coding sequence is TGTGCCAGCAGTCTACGAAACACAGATACGCAGTATTTT. Translation gives CASSLRNTDTQYF.

This clone occurred a few times. This chain joins TRBV6-5 and TRBJ1-1; D remains unclear. CDR1 and CDR2 (germline): MNHEY, SVGAGI. V was pared by 7 bases and J by 5 bases, with 14 bases between. This CDR3 is built from 13 residues. The CDR3 loop reads CASNRARGTEAFF. In nucleotides, the CDR3 is TGTGCCAGCAATCGGGCCCGAGGGACTGAAGCTTTCTTT.

In DNA form, the CDR3 reads TGTGCCAGCAGGACAGGTGAAGATGAAAAACTGTTTTTT. Protein: CASRTGEDEKLFF. The chain is built from TRBV4-2 and TRBJ1-4; possibly TRBD1 for D (6 bases). The V and J ends lost 6 bases and 6 bases respectively, with 11 bases between them. Germline values: CDR1 LGHNA, CDR2 YNFKEQ. The length of the CDR3 is 13 residues.

The chain links TRBV4-3 to TRBJ1-3; weak D call: TRBD1 (5 bases). The CDR3 runs to 17 residues. The germline gives CDR1 LGHNA, CDR2 YSLEER. The ends were cut back, 1 base at V and 0 bases at J, with 13 bases in the middle. The chain's CDR3 is CASSQGQGRGSGNTIYF. The CDR3 coding sequence is TGCGCCAGCAGCCAAGGGCAGGGAAGGGGCTCTGGAAACACCATATATTTT.

V usage is TRBV6-1 and J usage is TRBJ2-2; D possibly corresponds to TRBD2 (5 bases). Trimming took off 6 bases at V and 3 bases at J, with 11 bases between the two ends. The CDR3 spans 14 residues. The germline CDR1 and CDR2 sequences are MNHNS and SASEGT. The CDR3 here is CASSITRDTGELFF. CDR3 in DNA: TGTGCCAGCAGCATCACGAGGGACACCGGGGAGCTGTTTTTT.

The chain couples TRBV9 to TRBJ2-3; TRBD2 might be the D (6 bases). Germline V gene data show CDR1 as SGDLS and CDR2 as YYNGEE. Trimming pared 3 bases from V and 2 bases from J, leaving 13 bases between. CDR3 length: 15 residues. CDR3 region: CASSATSSYTDTQYF. DNA of the CDR3: TGTGCCAGCAGCGCAACTAGCAGCTACACAGATACGCAGTATTTT. Full variable domain (rest looked up from reference TRBV9 and TRBJ2-3): DSGVTQTPKHLITATGQRVTLRCSPRSGDLSVYWYQQSLDQGLQFLIQYYNGEERAKGNILERFSAQQFPDLHSELNLSSLELGDSALYFCASSATSSYTDTQYFGPGTRLTVL.

This sequence joins TRBV6-9 and TRBJ1-4, with 11 positions matching TRBD1. The V and J ends lost 1 base and 5 bases, in that order; junction bases with no gene match: 12. Germline lookup yields CDR1 MNHGY and CDR2 SVAAGI. This CDR3 has 19 amino acids. The CDR3 loop is CASSYCGRDRGYQNEKLFF. In DNA, the CDR3 is TGTGCCAGCAGTTATTGTGGCCGGGACAGGGGGTACCAAAATGAAAAACTGTTTTTT.

The genes are TRBV29-1 and TRBJ2-5; D remains ambiguous. CDR1 and CDR2 (germline): SQVTM, ANQGSEA. There are 11 residues in the CDR3. The V end lost 4 bases, the J end lost 0 bases, and 3 bases lay between the germline ends. CDR3 sequence reads: CSVGHQETQYF. CDR3 sequence (DNA): TGCAGCGTTGGGCACCAAGAGACCCAGTACTTC.

This clone was seen a few times. The chain has TRBV6-6 and TRBJ2-1; a weak D match, TRBD1 (6 bases). Trimming pared 6 bases from V and 3 bases from J, leaving 9 bases between. The CDR3 runs 13 residues. Germline V CDR1 and CDR2: MNHNY, SVGAGI (reference sequence). CDR3 residues: CASSLTGYNEQFF. CDR3 in DNA: TGTGCCAGCAGCCTGACAGGCTACAATGAGCAGTTCTTC.

The chain is built from TRBV19 and TRBJ1-3; 7 bases line up with TRBD1. The V segment lost 3 bases and the J segment 0 bases; nucleotides outside the gene matches: 2. Germline V CDR1 and CDR2: LNHDA, SQIVND (reference sequence). This CDR3 contains 15 residues. CDR3 DNA sequence: TGTGCCAGTAGTATGGGGACAGCCTCTGGAAACACCATATATTTT. It codes for CASSMGTASGNTIYF.

This clone occurred once. The chain couples TRBV5-1 to TRBJ1-1, with D maybe TRBD1 (6 bases). Germline V lookup: CDR1 SGHRS, CDR2 YFSETQ. The CDR3 runs to 14 residues. The V gene lost 1 base and the J gene lost 0 bases, with 7 bases spanning the gap. This CDR3 is CASSLQGMNTEAFF. The CDR3 DNA reads TGCGCCAGCAGCTTGCAGGGGATGAACACTGAAGCTTTCTTT. Combining the CDR3 with reference TRBV5-1 and TRBJ1-1 gives the whole variable domain KAGVTQTPRYLIKTRGQQVTLSCSPISGHRSVSWYQQTPGQGLQFLFEYFSETQRNKGNFPGRFSGRQFSNSRSEMNVSTLELGDSALYLCASSLQGMNTEAFFGQGTRLTVV.

The chain uses TRBV5-1 and TRBJ2-3, with a possible D match to TRBD2 (6 bases). Germline V lookup: CDR1 SGHRS, CDR2 YFSETQ. This CDR3 is built from 15 residues. Trimming removed 2 bases at V and 0 bases at J, with 10 bases between. CDR3 in amino acids: CASSFAGTSTDTQYF. The DNA of the CDR3 is TGCGCCAGCAGCTTTGCCGGGACTAGCACAGATACGCAGTATTTT.

V usage is TRBV28 and J usage is TRBJ2-7; TRBD2 matches 10 bases. V gave up 6 bases and J gave up 3 bases; unmatched junction bases: 14. Germline CDR1 reads MDHEN; CDR2 reads SYDVKM. This CDR3 spans 17 amino acids. This CDR3 is CASSLRPSGRAFYEQYF. The CDR3 DNA reads TGTGCCAGCAGCCTTAGGCCGAGCGGGAGGGCCTTCTACGAGCAGTACTTC. Filled out from reference TRBV28 and TRBJ2-7, the complete variable domain reads DVKVTQSSRYLVKRTGEKVFLECVQDMDHENMFWYRQDPGLGLRLIYFSYDVKMKEKGDIPEGYSVSREKKERFSLILESASTNQTSMYLCASSLRPSGRAFYEQYFGPGTRLTVT.

This chain joins TRBV6-6 and TRBJ2-1, with D maybe TRBD2 (6 bases). V lost 2 bases to trimming and J lost 6 bases, with 11 bases between them. The CDR3 has 14 residues. Germline CDR1 and CDR2: MNHNY and SVGAGI (reference sequence). The CDR3 protein is CASSYAEGSNEQFF. CDR3 in DNA: TGTGCCAGCAGTTACGCGGAGGGGAGCAATGAGCAGTTCTTC.